The source of this TCR beta chain is a study of T-cell reconstitution after alpha-beta-depleted transplantation in children. The study, taken as a whole, reports: In some patients, recipient T cells and intrathymic progenitors surviving conditioning explained high day-60 diversity. The main origin of T-cell counts and diversity one year after transplant was newly produced T cells. Reports say that about two months after transplant, the alpha-beta T cells came out of several hundred graft clones that had expanded.

The CDR3 runs 17 residues. Germline V gives CDR1 DFQATT, CDR2 SNEGSKA (reference sequence). Deletions cut 4 bases from V and 2 bases from J, with 24 bases between. This clonotype was counted many times. What it binds is not known. This sample's TCRbeta library carried unique molecular identifier barcodes. TCRdb analysed the PCR reads with MiXCR anew, one entry per CDR3 protein. The sample yields 300,000 to 400,000 distinct CDR3 sequences, 15% to 20% seen once. The source is a male patient under 10 years old who had a stem cell transplant for acute lymphoblastic leukemia, so the T cells may come from the graft donor. Material: PBMCs, mostly from graft donor cells, obtained 360 days after TCRalphabeta/CD19-depleted stem cell transplant. J is TRBJ2-7 and V is TRBV20-1, with D possibly TRBD2 on 6 matching bases. The CDR3 here is CSATRPVGTLTTYEQYF. CDR3 nucleotides: TGCAGTGCTACACGCCCGGTGGGGACTCTCACCACCTACGAGCAGTACTTC.